Listed here are 25 T cell receptor beta chains from one sample, sequenced in a study of early T cells in non-severe SARS-CoV-2 infection. TCRdb passed the 5' RACE reads through MiXCR, listing each CDR3 protein once. Here the sample spans about 76,000 distinct CDR3 sequences, approximately 10% being singletons. The material sequenced was whole blood. The source of these receptors is an adult who was a healthcare worker with PCR-confirmed SARS-CoV-2 infection or an uninfected control (not recorded which).

V usage is TRBV4-3 and J usage is TRBJ1-4; D uncertain. Germline V gives CDR1 LGHNA, CDR2 YSLEER. V lost 1 base and J 8 bases, leaving 8 bases between the germline ends. There are 13 residues in the CDR3. The CDR3, as DNA: TGCGCCAGCAGCCAAGTGCGGTACGAAAAACTGTTTTTT. Translation: CASSQVRYEKLFF.

The genes are TRBV27 and TRBJ2-3; D is tentatively TRBD1 or TRBD2 (5 bases each). The V end was cut by 0 bases, the J end by 0 bases, with 16 bases between. Germline lookup yields CDR1 MNHEY and CDR2 SMNVEV (reference sequence). The CDR3 runs to 18 residues. The CDR3 loop is CASSLSGVSSTSTDTQYF. The CDR3 DNA is TGTGCCAGCAGTTTATCGGGGGTCAGTAGTACTAGCACAGATACGCAGTATTTT.

The chain links TRBV7-2 to TRBJ2-1; 9 bases are shared with TRBD1. J gave up 12 bases and V 3 bases, and 3 bases lay outside the gene matches. Germline values: CDR1 SGHTA, CDR2 FQGNSA. The CDR3 has 12 amino acids. In DNA form, the CDR3 reads TGTGCCAGCAGCTTTGTACAGGGGGCGCAGTTCTTC. This codes for CASSFVQGAQFF.

The rearrangement joins TRBV11-2 to TRBJ2-7, with unresolved D. The germline V gene has CDR1 SGHAT and CDR2 FQNNGV. The CDR3 is 12 amino acids. V gave up 0 bases and J gave up 6 bases, with 6 bases separating them. CDR3 loop: CASSLDRPEQYF. CDR3 DNA sequence: TGTGCCAGCAGCTTAGATAGGCCCGAGCAGTACTTC.

There are a few counts of this clonotype. CDR3: CASSLRDRRNTIYF. The CDR3 DNA is TGTGCCAGCAGTTTAAGGGACAGGAGAAACACCATATATTTT. The chain recombines TRBV12-3 or TRBV12-4 with TRBJ1-3; the match to TRBD1 covers 8 bases. CDR3 length: 14 residues. V shed 2 bases and J 5 bases; nucleotides not matched to a gene: 2.

There are a few counts of this clonotype. V gene TRBV6-5 combines with J gene TRBJ2-7; a weak D match, TRBD2 (5 bases). With 2 bases removed from V and 1 base from J, the gap between germline ends came to 9 bases. The CDR3 has 14 residues. Germline lookup yields CDR1 MNHEY and CDR2 SVGAGI. The DNA of the CDR3 is TGTGCCAGCAGTTACACGGGGAGTTCCTACGAGCAGTACTTC. Translated, it gives CASSYTGSSYEQYF.

This clonotype was seen ten or more times. J is TRBJ1-4 and V is TRBV20-1; the D gene is possibly TRBD1 (5 bases). Trimming took off 0 bases at V and 0 bases at J, with 11 bases between the two ends. CDR3 length equals 16 residues. Germline CDR1 DFQATT, CDR2 SNEGSKA (reference sequence). The CDR3 DNA is TGCAGTGCTAGAGATGGAGGGGCGGCAACTAATGAAAAACTGTTTTTT. Its translation: CSARDGGAATNEKLFF.

This clonotype came up many times. The V and J genes are TRBV29-1 and TRBJ1-1, with a weak D call TRBD1 (5 bases). The CDR3 covers 13 residues. Germline V gene data show CDR1 as SQVTM and CDR2 as ANQGSEA. Deletions cut 6 bases from V and 5 bases from J, with 16 bases between. CDR3 region: CSVCNGRGTEAFF. The CDR3 region has the DNA TGCAGCGTCTGTAACGGGAGGGGAACTGAAGCTTTCTTT.

The sample holds many counts of this clonotype. V gene TRBV4-1 combines with J gene TRBJ2-5, with D tentatively TRBD1 (6 bases). The germline gives CDR1 MGHRA, CDR2 YSYEKL. V was shortened by 0 bases and J by 5 bases, with 19 bases between the two germline ends. This CDR3 has 17 amino acids. CDR3: CASSQDIKRDKWETQYF. CDR3 DNA sequence: TGCGCCAGCAGCCAAGATATAAAGAGGGACAAGTGGGAGACCCAGTACTTC.

This clonotype occurred many times. J is TRBJ2-1 and V is TRBV12-3 or TRBV12-4; 7 nucleotides line up with TRBD2. Trimming cost V 5 bases and J 4 bases; bases outside gene matches: 11. The CDR3 has 16 residues. Here the CDR3 DNA reads TGTGCCAGCAGTCACTCCCGGGGAGCGGGGTACAATGAGCAGTTCTTC. Its protein product is CASSHSRGAGYNEQFF.

J is TRBJ1-1 and V is TRBV12-5, with TRBD1 as a possible D gene (6 bases). In germline, CDR1 is LGHNT, CDR2 FRNRAP. The CDR3 has 16 residues. With 5 bases removed from V and 1 base from J, the gap between germline ends came to 17 bases. DNA of the CDR3: TGTGCTAGTGGTCTACCACCGGGACACAAGAACACTGAAGCTTTCTTT. Amino acid sequence: CASGLPPGHKNTEAFF.

This clonotype has a handful of counts. The chain combines TRBV9 with TRBJ2-2; possibly TRBD1 for D (5 bases). Per the germline V gene, CDR1 is SGDLS and CDR2 is YYNGEE. The CDR3 totals 17 residues. The V and J ends lost 0 bases and 5 bases respectively, with 17 bases between them. CDR3 DNA: TGTGCCAGCAGCGTAGAAGGGGCTAAGGGGTTGACCGGGGAGCTGTTTTTT. Protein: CASSVEGAKGLTGELFF. Combining the CDR3 with reference TRBV9 and TRBJ2-2 gives the whole variable domain DSGVTQTPKHLITATGQRVTLRCSPRSGDLSVYWYQQSLDQGLQFLIQYYNGEERAKGNILERFSAQQFPDLHSELNLSSLELGDSALYFCASSVEGAKGLTGELFFGEGSRLTVL.

In its sample, this clonotype was seen many times. The chain has TRBV10-2 and TRBJ1-1; D gene unclear. The germline CDR1 and CDR2 sequences are WSHSY and SAAADI. CDR3 size: 14 residues. V dropped 8 bases and J dropped 5 bases, with 18 bases sitting between them. The CDR3 DNA is TGCGCCAGCGCCGCTGATGGGATTAGGACTGAAGCTTTCTTT. It codes for CASAADGIRTEAFF.

This chain joins TRBV28 and TRBJ2-7; D possibly corresponds to TRBD2 (5 bases). The CDR3 runs 14 residues. V was cut by 3 bases and J by 2 bases, with 11 bases left in between. CDR1 is MDHEN, CDR2 SYDVKM, per germline. For the CDR3, the DNA is TGTGCCAGCAGTTTTCTCAGCGGAGCCTACGAGCAGTACTTC. It specifies CASSFLSGAYEQYF.

This clonotype was picked up many times. This chain links TRBV6-2 or TRBV6-3 with TRBJ1-5, with a weak D call TRBD1 (6 bases). V shed 4 bases and J shed 0 bases, with 16 bases lying between them. The CDR3 is 17 residues long. CDR1 MNHEY and CDR2 SVGEGT come from the germline V gene. The CDR3 loop is CASSSRDTRYSNQPQHF. DNA of the CDR3: TGTGCCAGCAGTTCTAGGGACACCCGATATAGCAATCAGCCCCAGCATTTT.

The gene calls are TRBV6-1 and TRBJ2-5; possible D gene TRBD2, 5 bases. V was pared by 11 bases and J by 1 base, with 14 bases between. Germline CDR1 reads MNHNS; CDR2 reads SASEGT. The CDR3 has 13 residues. The CDR3 DNA reads as TGTGCCGTCGAGCGGCCCGGCCAAGAGACCCAGTACTTC. Protein sequence: CAVERPGQETQYF.

This clonotype was found many times. The chain recombines TRBV20-1 with TRBJ2-1; TRBD1 matches 11 bases. Per germline, CDR1 DFQATT and CDR2 SNEGSKA (reference sequence). V lost 6 bases and J lost 3; bases outside the gene matches: 7. The CDR3 totals 15 residues. CDR3 nucleotide sequence: TGCAGTGCCCCATCCGGGACAGGGGGCTACAATGAGCAGTTCTTC. Protein sequence: CSAPSGTGGYNEQFF.

This chain joins TRBV4-1 and TRBJ2-1; 8 bases map to TRBD2. The ends lost 0 bases at V and 6 bases at J; junction bases unmatched: 4. The length of the CDR3 is 15 residues. Germline V gives CDR1 MGHRA, CDR2 YSYEKL. The CDR3: CASSQDGRGANEQFF. DNA of the CDR3: TGCGCCAGCAGCCAAGACGGGCGGGGGGCCAATGAGCAGTTCTTC.

This clonotype was counted ten times or more. The rearrangement links TRBV7-9 to TRBJ2-7, with 9 bases lining up with TRBD1. The CDR3 runs to 14 residues. Germline lookup yields CDR1 SEHNR and CDR2 FQNEAQ (reference sequence). V gave up 4 bases and J gave up 2 bases; unmatched junction bases: 3. The CDR3 nucleotides are TGTGCCAGCAGCTCCCGACAGGGGGCCTACGAGCAGTACTTC. Protein sequence: CASSSRQGAYEQYF.

This clonotype was found a few times. V is TRBV19 and J is TRBJ1-2, with D hard to call. This CDR3 region has 12 residues. In germline, CDR1 is LNHDA, CDR2 SQIVND (reference sequence). V dropped 4 bases and J dropped 4 bases, with 7 bases sitting between them. The CDR3, as DNA: TGTGCCAGTAGTACAAACAGCTATGGCTACACCTTC. Protein: CASSTNSYGYTF.

This clonotype occurred many times. The chain couples TRBV12-3 or TRBV12-4 to TRBJ2-7; D is unresolved. The CDR3 is 15 amino acids. V was trimmed by 1 base and J by 2 bases, leaving 12 bases between them. In nucleotides, the CDR3 is TGTGCCAGCAGTTTAGGGAGTAGGAAGGCCTACGAGCAGTACTTC. Its protein product is CASSLGSRKAYEQYF.

The V call is TRBV7-8, the J call TRBJ1-3; the match to TRBD1 covers 8 bases. J was trimmed by 4 bases and V by 1 base; bases with no gene match: 9. Looked up from germline, CDR1 is SGHVS and CDR2 is FQNEAQ. There are 17 residues in the CDR3. Here the CDR3 reads CASSLGSQGEYGNTIYF. The CDR3 region has the DNA TGTGCCAGCAGCTTAGGGTCACAGGGGGAATACGGAAACACCATATATTTT.

The chain links TRBV5-6 to TRBJ1-1, with 7 bases fitting TRBD1. Per germline, CDR1 SGHDT and CDR2 YYEEEE. Trimming at V came to 4 bases and at J to 5 bases, leaving 8 bases not matched to a gene. CDR3 length equals 14 residues. The CDR3, as DNA: TGTGCCAGCAGCGGGGACAGTCGAAGGACTGAAGCTTTCTTT. Translation gives CASSGDSRRTEAFF.

The chain employs TRBV20-1 and TRBJ2-7; a possible D gene is TRBD1 (5 bases). Trimming removed 6 bases from V and 4 bases from J, with 16 bases in between. CDR3 length: 13 amino acids. Germline V gives CDR1 DFQATT, CDR2 SNEGSKA (reference sequence). CDR3 protein: CSADGRGRYEQYF. The CDR3 DNA sequence: TGCAGTGCGGACGGAAGGGGTAGATACGAGCAGTACTTC.

This clonotype was counted only a few times. The chain uses TRBV7-2 and TRBJ2-1; either TRBD1 or TRBD2 may fit D (6 bases each). Trimming cost V 2 bases and J 8 bases, with 16 bases left between them. The germline gives CDR1 SGHTA, CDR2 FQGNSA. The CDR3 is 15 residues long. As DNA, the CDR3 is TGTGCCAGCAGCTTAAGGTCGGGGGCTTGGTATGAGCAGTTCTTC. The encoded protein is CASSLRSGAWYEQFF.